What follows describes a single T cell receptor (beta chain). No cognate antigen has been identified for it. No base qualities exist here, and no much larger clone lies one base off it. The sample is drawn from a study of OX40 agonist ivuxolimab in advanced cancers. For the study in its entirety: Ivuxolimab was an agonistic, fully human IgG2 monoclonal antibody directed against OX40 (CD134), a costimulatory receptor. Intravenous ivuxolimab was administered to patients every 2 weeks at six dose levels: 0.01, 0.1, 0.3, 1.5, 3 and 10 mg/kg. Of the approximately 54 dose-escalation patients, hepatocellular carcinoma was present in 19, melanoma in approximately 15, renal cell carcinoma in 9 and head and neck cancer in 9. In the dose-escalation cohort, around 80% of patients were male, and the mean age was roughly 60 years with a range of roughly 23 to 79. Prior anti-PD-1, anti-PD-L1 or anti-CTLA-4 therapy was permitted, and less than 45% of dose-escalation patients had received checkpoint inhibitors. Partial responses were achieved by three dose-escalation patients, of whom one had hepatocellular carcinoma and two had cutaneous melanoma. Peripheral TCRbeta sequencing was intended to test whether TCR sequence diversity was altered and clonal T-cell expansion was caused by ivuxolimab. The paper reports the monotherapy dose-escalation portion (N = 52 patients) of the phase I ivuxolimab trial.

V is reduced by 2 bases and J by 3 bases, leaving a spacing of 11 bases between them. In the germline V gene, CDR1 corresponds to MNHNS and CDR2 to SASEGT. Inclusive of the bounding cysteine and phenylalanine, the CDR3 is 15 residues long. CDR3 DNA only is kept here, 45 bases in frame from base 1. To sequence the TCRbeta CDR3 region, genomic DNA was isolated from the sorted cells. The immunoSEQ Assay was used to sequence the TCRbeta CDR3 regions. TCRdb stores this immuneACCESS table with in-frame sequences only. Part of the clones is absent; in the studies checked, under half of the shortfall reflects unresolved V genes, and no reason is known for the rest. The sample has about 50,000 clones on record, about 92% of them singletons. The ten most abundant clones make up approximately 6% of the sample. Patients with a history of autoimmune disease or receiving systemic immunosuppression were excluded from the trial. Peripheral blood for TCR sequencing was collected from all dose cohorts at baseline, on cycle 4 day 1, and on cycle 7 day 1. The samples were taken from a phase I, first-in-human, multicenter, open-label dose-escalation trial of ivuxolimab. Adults with locally advanced or metastatic melanoma, renal cell, hepatocellular, or head and neck squamous cell carcinoma were enrolled in the trial. Before TCR sequencing, CD4+ and CD8+ T cells were separately sorted from peripheral blood.

Here is what the overall study found, with its caveats: At doses of 0.1 to 3.0 mg/kg, clonal expansion of both CD4+ and CD8+ blood T cells was observed from baseline to week 6. Partial responders in the 0.1-3.0 mg/kg groups had among the lowest normalized peripheral clonal expansion, especially among CD8+ T cells. Antigen specificity was not determined for the clonally expanded peripheral T cells. Low levels of normalized T-cell clonal expansion were also shown by some nonresponding patients. After ivuxolimab, CD8+ T cells had more expanded clones than CD4+ T cells on average.

The sequencing here drew on CD4+ or CD8+ T cells sorted from blood, taken in a trial of the OX40 agonist ivuxolimab. The sequence is built from TRBV6-1 and TRBJ2-1; matching of 6 bases hints at TRBD2 as the D gene. This receptor was obtained from an adult with an advanced solid tumor such as melanoma, head and neck, liver or kidney cancer. The nucleotide sequence reads TGTGCCAGCAGTGAATACGGGGGAGGCTACAATGAGCAGTTCTTC. Translated, this gives CASSEYGGGYNEQFF.